Here is one TCR beta chain with its context. The source of the sample is a study of OX40 agonist ivuxolimab in advanced cancers. V shed 10 bases, J shed 3 bases, and the junction held 11 bases outside the gene matches. The germline V gene has CDR1 ENHRY and CDR2 SYGVKD. This CDR3 region has 14 residues. TCRdb's table, derived via immunoSEQ multiplex PCR, lists solely in-frame clones and lacks some. The data show fewer than 85,000 clones, with roughly 90% seen just once and approximately 0.69% held by the top ten. The sample here was CD4+ or CD8+ T cells sorted from blood, taken in a trial of the OX40 agonist ivuxolimab. The TCR was taken from an adult with an advanced solid tumor such as melanoma, head and neck, liver or kidney cancer. The chain is built from TRBV10-3 and TRBJ2-7; 8 nucleotides agree with TRBD1. CDR3 bases: TGTGCCACGAAGACAGGGGCGGGATACTACGAGCAGTACTTC. As protein: CATKTGAGYYEQYF.